A single sample is the source of the 16 T cell receptor beta chains below, sequenced in a study of T cells in Graves' hyperthyroidism and ophthalmopathy. Template material for amplifying TCR beta CDR3 regions consisted of RNA transcripts. In the first-round RT-PCR of the TCR CDR3, the HTBI primer set was used. From the multiplex PCR reads, TCRdb called clonotypes with MiXCR, one entry per CDR3 protein. This table holds some 500,000 distinct CDR3 sequences, approximately 25% found once. Material: blood. Source of these receptors: a woman aged 25 to 39 with Graves' ophthalmopathy.

The gene calls are TRBV12-3 or TRBV12-4 and TRBJ1-2; 7 bases agree with TRBD1. Germline trimming cut 7 bases from V and 7 bases from J; bases unmatched to any gene: 6. This CDR3 is 12 amino acids long. CDR3 residues: CASMKGARGYTF. The CDR3 DNA reads TGTGCCAGCATGAAGGGGGCGCGTGGCTACACCTTC.

The rearrangement joins TRBV20-1 to TRBJ1-2; 9 bases map to TRBD1. CDR3 length: 14 amino acids. V shed 1 base and J 4 bases; nucleotides not matched to a gene: 4. Germline V CDR1 and CDR2: DFQATT, SNEGSKA (reference sequence). The CDR3 DNA reads TGCAGTGCTAGAGGAGGGACAGGGACCTATGGCTACACCTTC. Its translation: CSARGGTGTYGYTF.

Comment on this clonotype: This may be a read error, as it is one base from a much larger clone. The CDR3 does not end in the conserved phenylalanine or tryptophan, so this is likely a read error. The chain is built from TRBV7-9 and TRBJ1-1; D unresolved. This CDR3 spans 12 amino acids. Per germline, CDR1 SEHNR and CDR2 FQNEAQ (reference sequence). Trimming cost V 8 bases and J 2 bases, with 9 bases left between them. The CDR3 spells CASHGDNTEAFL. The CDR3 bases are TGTGCCAGCCACGGTGACAACACTGAAGCTTTCTTG.

J is TRBJ1-5 and V is TRBV27; perhaps TRBD1 as D (5 bases). Germline lookup yields CDR1 MNHEY and CDR2 SMNVEV (reference sequence). V was cut by 5 bases and J by 7 bases, with 9 bases left in between. The CDR3 is 12 residues long. The CDR3 sequence: CASSDRSQPQHF. The CDR3 DNA sequence: TGTGCCAGCAGTGACAGATCACAGCCCCAGCATTTT.

The chain carries TRBV30 and TRBJ2-5; 9 nucleotides agree with TRBD2. This CDR3 has 15 residues. Germline assignment: CDR1 GTSNPN and CDR2 SVGIG (reference sequence). The trim removed 2 bases at V and 2 bases at J, leaving 6 bases unmatched. CDR3 loop: CAWSSLAGGQETQYF. CDR3 coding DNA: TGTGCCTGGAGTTCCTTGGCGGGGGGGCAAGAGACCCAGTACTTC. Variable domain in full (rest from reference TRBV30 and TRBJ2-5): SQTIHQWPATLVQPVGSPLSLECTVEGTSNPNLYWYRQAAGRGLQLLFYSVGIGQISSEVPQNLSASRPQDRQFILSSKKLLLSDSGFYLCAWSSLAGGQETQYFGPGTRLLVL.

This clonotype was counted at least ten times. V usage is TRBV27 and J usage is TRBJ1-1, with TRBD1 matching 8 bases. The junction had 9 bases not matched to a gene; V was cut back by 4 bases and J by 5 bases. The germline CDR1 and CDR2 sequences are MNHEY and SMNVEV (reference sequence). The CDR3 consists of 15 residues. The CDR3 reads CASSWYQGARTEAFF. CDR3 nucleotide sequence: TGTGCCAGCAGTTGGTACCAGGGGGCGAGGACTGAAGCTTTCTTT.

J is TRBJ1-1 and V is TRBV5-1, with D unresolved. The V end was cut by 0 bases, the J end by 7 bases, with 13 bases between. The CDR3 runs 14 residues. The germline CDR1 and CDR2 sequences are SGHRS and YFSETQ. The CDR3: CASSLGQNGVEAFF. Written as DNA, the CDR3 is TGCGCCAGCAGCTTGGGGCAGAATGGAGTTGAAGCTTTCTTT.

This clonotype has just a few counts. The chain couples TRBV7-9 to TRBJ2-7, with TRBD2 matching 7 bases. The CDR3 runs to 14 residues. V gave up 5 bases and J gave up 6 bases; unmatched junction bases: 10. Germline loops: CDR1 SEHNR, CDR2 FQNEAQ (reference sequence). In nucleotides, the CDR3 is TGTGCCAGCAGCGAATTCGGGGAGGGAAGCGAGCAGTACTTC. This sequence encodes CASSEFGEGSEQYF. Drawing the rest from reference TRBV7-9 and TRBJ2-7, the complete variable domain is DTGVSQNPRHKITKRGQNVTFRCDPISEHNRLYWYRQTLGQGPEFLTYFQNEAQLEKSRLLSDRFSAERPKGSFSTLEIQRTEQGDSAMYLCASSEFGEGSEQYFGPGTRLTVT.

The table lists this clonotype with many counts. CDR3 bases: TGTGCCAGTAGCACCTCGGTCGGGACAGGGGATGGCTACACCTTC. This codes for CASSTSVGTGDGYTF. The gene calls are TRBV19 and TRBJ1-2, with 10 bases aligning to TRBD1. Per germline, CDR1 LNHDA and CDR2 SQIVND (reference sequence). The CDR3 covers 15 residues. Trimming at V came to 6 bases and at J to 6 bases, leaving 10 bases not matched to a gene.

The sample holds many counts of this clonotype. The V and J genes are TRBV6-5 and TRBJ1-1; D is uncertain. This CDR3 is 16 amino acids long. V was cut by 6 bases and J by 0 bases, with 17 bases left in between. Germline lookup yields CDR1 MNHEY and CDR2 SVGAGI. In DNA, the CDR3 is TGTGCCAGCAGGTTAGAGGCAATCTTGTTGAACACTGAAGCTTTCTTT. It encodes CASRLEAILLNTEAFF.

This clonotype was counted ten times or more. The rearrangement uses TRBV24-1 and TRBJ2-2; TRBD2 aligns across 7 bases. V gave up 3 bases and J gave up 1 base; unmatched junction bases: 4. This CDR3 contains 16 residues. Germline values: CDR1 KGHDR, CDR2 SFDVKD. In nucleotides, the CDR3 is TGTGCCACCAGTGATCCTAGCGGAGGGAACACCGGGGAGCTGTTTTTT. It encodes CATSDPSGGNTGELFF.

There are many counts of this clonotype. This chain links TRBV11-2 with TRBJ1-2; the D gene is possibly TRBD1 (6 bases). CDR1 and CDR2 (germline): SGHAT, FQNNGV. This CDR3 is built from 17 residues. The germline V and J ends were trimmed by 1 base and 4 bases, with 19 bases remaining between them. CDR3 sequence reads: CASSLGAGAATSYGYTF. The CDR3 DNA reads as TGTGCCAGCAGCTTAGGGGCAGGGGCAGCAACTTCCTATGGCTACACCTTC.

This clonotype was picked up a small number of times. The chain couples TRBV18 to TRBJ1-3, with D possibly TRBD1 on 5 matching bases. CDR1 is KGHSH and CDR2 is LQKENI in the germline V gene. There are 17 residues in the CDR3. V lost 3 bases, J lost 0 bases, and 15 bases lay in between. CDR3 protein: CASSPPTALVSGNTIYF. Written as DNA, the CDR3 is TGTGCCAGCTCACCCCCGACAGCATTAGTCTCTGGAAACACCATATATTTT.

The sample holds many counts of this clonotype. The chain couples TRBV29-1 to TRBJ1-2; D remains unclear. The CDR3 runs to 11 residues. Between the trimmed V and J ends, which lost 7 bases and 4 bases, there was a span of 10 bases. Germline V CDR1 and CDR2: SQVTM, ANQGSEA. The CDR3 DNA reads TGCAGCGGGAGGGTGTCCTATGGCTACACCTTC. It is translated as CSGRVSYGYTF.

V usage is TRBV11-1 and J usage is TRBJ1-1; D possibly corresponds to TRBD1 (5 bases). The V and J ends lost 2 bases and 1 base respectively, with 20 bases between them. CDR1 is SGHAT, CDR2 FQDESV, per germline (reference sequence). CDR3 length: 18 residues. Here the CDR3 DNA reads TGTGCCAGCAGCTTATTCGGGGGTAGGGTCGGAGGGAACACTGAAGCTTTCTTT. This gives the protein CASSLFGGRVGGNTEAFF.

This clonotype appeared many times. J is TRBJ1-2 and V is TRBV28; 11 positions agree with TRBD1. V shed 4 bases, J shed 7 bases, and the junction held 5 bases outside the gene matches. CDR3 size: 14 residues. Germline values: CDR1 MDHEN, CDR2 SYDVKM. CDR3 residues: CASSSRGQGVGYTF. CDR3 in DNA: TGTGCCAGCAGTTCGCGGGGACAGGGGGTTGGCTACACCTTC.